This entry features one TCR beta chain sequence. Its target is unknown. The data were obtained in a study of cytomegalovirus exposure and HLA in healthy donors. Study at large: An early release of data contained roughly 86 million unique TCRs, which came from HLA-typed donors. Notes on the study in general: Later analysis identified several of the most significant clusters that appeared linked to common viral pathogens.

The CDR3 is 15 residues long. CDR1 MNHEY and CDR2 SVGAGI come from the germline V gene. Trimming left V 8 bases short and J 0 bases short, with 16 bases between. Vbeta (60) and Jbeta (13) primers were used in the PCR. TCRdb's copy holds only in-frame clones and misses some; the assay was immunoSEQ multiplex PCR. Of 95,000 to 100,000 clones listed, around 76% were seen once; the top ten hold about 6.6%. The rearrangement links TRBV6-5 to TRBJ1-2; TRBD1 might be the D (6 bases). The clonotype was recovered from a man in his forties or fifties in good health and CMV-seropositive. Sequencing used PBMCs. The CDR3 is CASRLFRDTNYGYTF. The CDR3 region has the DNA TGTGCCAGCCGCCTTTTCAGGGACACTAACTATGGCTACACCTTC.